This T cell receptor (beta chain) was obtained from a study of shared clonotypes between healthy human individuals. Profiling relied on immunoSEQ multiplex PCR, and the TCRdb table lists in-frame clones only, not all of them. The table shows about 2.1 million clones, with over 85% occurring only once. In germline, CDR1 is SGHDT, CDR2 YYEEEE. The CDR3 extends over 13 amino acids. V was cut by 4 bases and J by 7 bases, with 12 bases left in between. This clone was observed once. Other DNA sequences in the same sample also yield this CDR3. In the naive CD8 group, cells lacked CD45RO and were positively selected for CCR7, so terminally differentiated effector memory CD45RA+ cells were left out.

The clonotype comes from a man aged 18 to 30 in good health. Some clones in this sample may be carry-over from other donors' samples. Sequenced: naive CD8+ T cells from PBMCs. This chain links TRBV5-6 with TRBJ2-1; D may be TRBD2 (6 bases). The CDR3 sequence: CASSLGTLNEQFF. The CDR3 DNA reads TGTGCCAGCAGCCTCGGGACTTTAAATGAGCAGTTCTTC.